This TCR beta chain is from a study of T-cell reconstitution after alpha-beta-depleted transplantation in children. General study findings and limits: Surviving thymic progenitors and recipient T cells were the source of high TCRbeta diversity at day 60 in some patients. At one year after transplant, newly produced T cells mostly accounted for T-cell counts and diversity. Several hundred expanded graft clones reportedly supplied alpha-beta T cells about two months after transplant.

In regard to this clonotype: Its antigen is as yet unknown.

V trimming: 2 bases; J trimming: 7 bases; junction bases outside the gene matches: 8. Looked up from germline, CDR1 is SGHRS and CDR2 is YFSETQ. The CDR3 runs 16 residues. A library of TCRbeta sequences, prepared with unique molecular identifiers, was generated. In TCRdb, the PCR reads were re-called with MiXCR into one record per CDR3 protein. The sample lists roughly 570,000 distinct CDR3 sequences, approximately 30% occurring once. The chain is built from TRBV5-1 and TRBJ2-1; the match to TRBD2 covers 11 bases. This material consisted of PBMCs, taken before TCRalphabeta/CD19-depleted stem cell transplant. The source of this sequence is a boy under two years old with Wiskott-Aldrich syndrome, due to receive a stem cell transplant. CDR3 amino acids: CASSFGTSGNQNEQFF. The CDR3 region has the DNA TGCGCCAGCAGCTTTGGGACTAGCGGAAATCAAAATGAGCAGTTCTTC.